A single sample is the source of the 21 T cell receptor beta chains below, sequenced in a study of human T cells and chemical hapten exposure (dated by TCRdb to the early 2020s). The library was prepared using RACE. Sequencing relied on a NextSeq 500. In-frame beta chains were kept once TCRdb had trimmed the public reads at Q25 with fastp and called clones with MiXCR. One record per CDR3 amino acid sequence lists the most common genes and DNA. This sample is represented by some 350,000 distinct CDR3 sequences; roughly 6.9% of them were singletons. The ten largest clones add up to 8% to 9% of the sample. This sample's time point label indicates: patch test 1, 2 weeks after DPC sensitization. The treatment or condition label, as the study defines it: therapeutic diphenylcyclopropenone sensitization with weekly scalp DPC. The sample consisted of whole blood, taken in connection with sensitization to the hapten diphenylcyclopropenone (DPC). The source of these receptors is a young woman with alopecia areata. Some clones in this sample may be carry-over from other donors' samples.

This clonotype was observed a handful of times. V usage is TRBV20-1 and J usage is TRBJ1-1; D possibly corresponds to TRBD1 (6 bases). Deletions cut 4 bases from V and 4 bases from J, with 22 bases between. Germline V gives CDR1 DFQATT, CDR2 SNEGSKA (reference sequence). The CDR3 consists of 16 residues. CDR3 nucleotide sequence: TGCAGTGCTAATATCCGGACAGCCCCTGGGACCACTGAAGCTTTCTTT. Translation gives CSANIRTAPGTTEAFF.

This sequence joins TRBV6-1 and TRBJ1-5; D remains unclear. This CDR3 spans 13 amino acids. Germline CDR1 and CDR2: MNHNS and SASEGT. The V gene lost 7 bases and the J gene lost 7 bases, with 14 bases spanning the gap. The CDR3 spells CASTWAGQQPQHF. The CDR3 coding sequence is TGTGCCAGCACTTGGGCGGGCCAGCAGCCCCAGCATTTT.

This clonotype was seen ten or more times. The rearrangement joins TRBV5-5 to TRBJ1-6, with TRBD1 matching 7 bases. The CDR3 runs to 15 residues. V shed 0 bases and J 7 bases; nucleotides not matched to a gene: 4. The germline gives CDR1 SGHKS, CDR2 YYEKEE (reference sequence). Here the CDR3 DNA reads TGTGCCAGCAGCTTGGAGGGGGCGCGAAATTCACCCCTCCACTTT. It codes for CASSLEGARNSPLHF.

This clonotype was recorded at least ten times. The chain has TRBV5-1 and TRBJ1-1; 10 positions agree with TRBD1. This CDR3 has 16 amino acids. The J segment lost 4 bases and the V segment lost 3 bases, leaving 9 bases of the junction unmatched. Germline V gene lookup returns CDR1 SGHRS and CDR2 YFSETQ. In nucleotides, the CDR3 is TGCGCCAGCAGCTCAACGACAGGGGGCGCGTTCACTGAAGCTTTCTTT. This sequence encodes CASSSTTGGAFTEAFF.

This clonotype has only a few counts. This chain links TRBV6-2 or TRBV6-3 with TRBJ2-7; no clear D gene. V lost 10 bases to trimming and J lost 4 bases, with 11 bases between them. The CDR3 length is 11 residues. In germline, CDR1 is MNHEY, CDR2 SVGEGT. CDR3 sequence reads: CATATDYEQYF. CDR3 nucleotide sequence: TGTGCCACCGCGACCGATTACGAGCAGTACTTC.

This sequence joins TRBV7-2 and TRBJ1-1; D remains ambiguous. V was pared by 2 bases and J by 0 bases, with 7 bases between. This CDR3 region has 14 residues. Looked up from germline, CDR1 is SGHTA and CDR2 is FQGNSA. The CDR3 DNA reads TGTGCCAGCAGCTTAACGGAGGTGAACACTGAAGCTTTCTTT. This codes for CASSLTEVNTEAFF.

This clonotype was counted between two and nine times. This chain joins TRBV29-1 and TRBJ1-2; D remains ambiguous. The CDR3 is 12 amino acids. From germline, CDR1 is SQVTM and CDR2 ANQGSEA. V was pared by 6 bases and J by 0 bases, with 8 bases between. CDR3 residues: CSVWTANYGYTF. The CDR3 DNA is TGCAGCGTCTGGACGGCTAACTATGGCTACACCTTC.

This sequence joins TRBV7-2 and TRBJ2-5, with D perhaps being TRBD1 or TRBD2 (6 bases each). The CDR3 totals 14 residues. V was cut by 5 bases and J by 4 bases, with 14 bases left in between. From germline, CDR1 is SGHTA and CDR2 FQGNSA. CDR3 amino acids: CASSPPGARETQYF. The CDR3, as DNA: TGTGCCAGCAGCCCACCGGGGGCGCGAGAGACCCAGTACTTC.

This clonotype showed up just a few times. The rearrangement links TRBV27 to TRBJ2-5; maybe TRBD2 (6 bases). The CDR3 is 14 residues long. The germline V and J ends were trimmed by 5 bases and 2 bases, with 12 bases remaining between them. The germline gives CDR1 MNHEY, CDR2 SMNVEV (reference sequence). The CDR3 loop is CASSVSGAQETQYF. In DNA form, the CDR3 reads TGTGCCAGCAGTGTTAGCGGAGCTCAAGAGACCCAGTACTTC.

This clonotype was recorded at least ten times. The CDR3 reads CASSQEPQDFEQFF. DNA of the CDR3: TGCGCCAGCAGCCAAGAGCCGCAGGATTTCGAGCAGTTCTTC. The chain links TRBV4-1 to TRBJ2-1; D unclear. Germline loops: CDR1 MGHRA, CDR2 YSYEKL. There are 14 residues in the CDR3. The germline V and J ends were trimmed by 0 bases and 10 bases, with 13 bases remaining between them.

The V gene is TRBV20-1, the J gene TRBJ2-7; the D call may be TRBD1 or TRBD2 (6 bases each). The CDR3 length is 17 residues. The V and J ends lost 7 bases and 4 bases respectively, with 29 bases between them. Germline lookup yields CDR1 DFQATT and CDR2 SNEGSKA (reference sequence). CDR3 protein: CSVPRLLGGGDMYEQYF. CDR3 coding DNA: TGCAGTGTTCCTCGTCTATTGGGGGGCGGGGACATGTACGAGCAGTACTTC.

V usage is TRBV5-1 and J usage is TRBJ1-1; a possible D gene is TRBD1 (5 bases). CDR1 is SGHRS and CDR2 is YFSETQ in the germline V gene. The CDR3 spans 13 residues. V lost 2 bases and J lost 6, with 11 bases in between. For the CDR3, the DNA is TGCGCCAGCAGCTTAGGGATGGGGGCTGAAGCTTTCTTT. It translates to CASSLGMGAEAFF. Variable domain in full (rest from reference TRBV5-1 and TRBJ1-1): KAGVTQTPRYLIKTRGQQVTLSCSPISGHRSVSWYQQTPGQGLQFLFEYFSETQRNKGNFPGRFSGRQFSNSRSEMNVSTLELGDSALYLCASSLGMGAEAFFGQGTRLTVV.

This clonotype occurred many times. V and J are TRBV6-4 and TRBJ2-3, with 8 bases lining up with TRBD2. Per germline, CDR1 MRHNA and CDR2 SNTAGT. CDR3 size: 15 residues. The V segment lost 0 bases and the J segment 1 base; nucleotides outside the gene matches: 0. The CDR3 DNA reads TGTGCCAGCAGTGACTCTAGCGGGGGCACAGATACGCAGTATTTT. The encoded protein is CASSDSSGGTDTQYF.

At least ten counts were recorded for this clonotype. The rearrangement uses TRBV6-2 or TRBV6-3 and TRBJ1-1; D is undetermined. V dropped 2 bases and J dropped 6 bases, with 10 bases sitting between them. The CDR3 is 13 residues long. Germline lookup yields CDR1 MNHEY and CDR2 SVGEGT. Written as DNA, the CDR3 is TGTGCCAGCAGTTACCAACAGTTTGCTGAAGCTTTCTTT. Its protein product is CASSYQQFAEAFF.

This clonotype has a handful of counts. The chain has TRBV20-1 and TRBJ1-4; the D gene is possibly TRBD1 (5 bases). V was trimmed by 0 bases and J by 4 bases, leaving 12 bases between them. The CDR3 is made up of 15 amino acids. CDR1 and CDR2 (germline): DFQATT, SNEGSKA (reference sequence). The CDR3 loop reads CSARDLQGDNEKLFF. CDR3 in DNA: TGCAGTGCTAGAGATCTCCAGGGAGATAATGAAAAACTGTTTTTT.

In this sample, this clonotype turned up a few times. V usage is TRBV6-2 or TRBV6-3 and J usage is TRBJ2-3, with 11 bases matching TRBD1. Germline V gives CDR1 MNHEY, CDR2 SVGEGT. The CDR3 covers 17 residues. J lost 4 bases, V lost 5 bases, and 11 bases had no gene match. The CDR3 spells CASSQSHGQGAADTQYF. CDR3 in DNA: TGTGCCAGCAGTCAATCGCACGGACAGGGGGCCGCAGATACGCAGTATTTT.

This clonotype has at least ten counts. The chain links TRBV29-1 to TRBJ2-3; weak D call: TRBD1 (6 bases). The germline gives CDR1 SQVTM, CDR2 ANQGSEA. Trimming took 4 bases from V and 4 from J, leaving 9 bases between them. The CDR3 covers 12 residues. The CDR3 nucleotides are TGCAGCGTTGTGCAGGGGTCAGATACGCAGTATTTT. Encoded protein: CSVVQGSDTQYF.

This clonotype was counted ten times or more. This sequence joins TRBV6-5 and TRBJ2-2; no clear D gene. The CDR3 contains 12 residues. Germline CDR1 and CDR2: MNHEY and SVGAGI. Trimming stripped 7 bases from V and 7 bases from J, with 10 bases between. The CDR3 spells CASNGLSGELFF. DNA of the CDR3: TGTGCCAGCAATGGTCTCAGCGGGGAGCTGTTTTTT.

At least ten counts were recorded for this clonotype. The rearrangement joins TRBV7-2 to TRBJ2-7; 8 bases agree with TRBD2. Trimming removed 3 bases from V and 4 bases from J; junction bases left unmatched: 2. Germline-derived CDR1 and CDR2 are SGHTA and FQGNSA. This CDR3 spans 13 amino acids. The CDR3 bases are TGTGCCAGCAGCTTTAGCGGGGATTACGAGCAGTACTTC. Amino acid sequence: CASSFSGDYEQYF.

The sample holds many counts of this clonotype. The chain joins TRBV29-1 to TRBJ2-1; D remains unclear. V gave up 5 bases and J gave up 0 bases, with 11 bases separating them. There are 14 residues in the CDR3. Germline V gene sequence: CDR1 SQVTM, CDR2 ANQGSEA. CDR3 in amino acids: CSVRTASSYNEQFF. Written as DNA, the CDR3 is TGCAGCGTTCGGACGGCGAGCTCCTACAATGAGCAGTTCTTC.

This clonotype has a handful of counts. This chain joins TRBV2 and TRBJ2-7; D could derive from TRBD1 or TRBD2 (6 bases each). The germline V gene encodes CDR1 SNHLY and CDR2 FYNNEI. V lost 10 bases and J 4 bases, leaving 20 bases between the germline ends. This CDR3 is built from 14 residues. CDR3 in DNA: TGTGCCAACACGCGCCAGGGGAGGAGGTACGAGCAGTACTTC. This sequence encodes CANTRQGRRYEQYF.